The rows below give T cell receptor beta chains drawn from one sample of a study of post-analysis software for immune sequencing data. TCRdb reprocessed the PCR reads via MiXCR and lists one record per CDR3 protein. This sample has about 540,000 distinct CDR3 sequences; less than 40% occur once, and the top ten carry around 6%. The sample was blood. The origin of the receptors is a girl aged 2-17 years with multiple sclerosis. Each CDR3 is given with its conserved first and last residue. Each record gives: J gene, D gene, V gene, clone size, CDR3 DNA, CDR3 protein. A D gene is named only where the DNA matches it firmly. Size values are once, few and many counts, or a class for expanded clones, and some rows have none.

TRBJ2-7 | NA | TRBV5-1 | NA | TGCGCCAGCAGCTTGTCGGGGCCTCAGGTCTCCTACGAGCAGTACTTC | CASSLSGPQVSYEQYF
TRBJ1-5 | NA | TRBV7-9 | NA | TGTGCCAGCAGCTTAGACCCGTCGGAGAACGTGTATAGCAATCAGCCCCAGCATTTT | CASSLDPSENVYSNQPQHF
TRBJ2-5 | NA | TRBV28 | few | TGTGCCAGCAGTTTTGGTCCCGGGACGGTACAAGAGACCCAGTACTTC | CASSFGPGTVQETQYF
TRBJ2-5 | NA | TRBV6-5 | NA | TGTGCCAGCAGCTCCCTGACGGGGTTTGAGACCCAGTACTTC | CASSSLTGFETQYF
TRBJ1-2 | NA | TRBV20-1 | few | TGCAGTGTAGGGGGGCTCGTCTATGGCTACACCTTC | CSVGGLVYGYTF
TRBJ1-2 | TRBD1 | TRBV6-1 | few | TGTGCCAGCAGCCGAAGGTCGGGACAGGGATATCCTAACTATGGCTACACCTTC | CASSRRSGQGYPNYGYTF
TRBJ1-2 | NA | TRBV20-1 | few | TGCAGTGCTACAAACAGGGACTTAAACTATGGCTACACCTTC | CSATNRDLNYGYTF
TRBJ1-2 | NA | TRBV7-2 | NA | TGTGCCAGCAGCAACCCCGGAGGGGACGCCTATGGCTACACCTTC | CASSNPGGDAYGYTF
TRBJ2-6 | NA | TRBV5-1 | few | TGCGCCAGCAGCAAGGTCTTCTCTGGGGCCAACGTCCTGACTTTC | CASSKVFSGANVLTF
TRBJ1-2 | NA | TRBV28 | few | TGTGCCAGCAGTTTAAGTGGGGCTAGGGCAGTCTATGGCTACACCTTC | CASSLSGARAVYGYTF
TRBJ2-3 | NA | TRBV2 | NA | TGTGCCAGCAGTACCCGGGACGGCGGATCCGTTAGTCCTAGCACAGATACGCAGTATTTT | CASSTRDGGSVSPSTDTQYF
TRBJ2-5 | TRBD2 | TRBV6-1 | NA | TGTGCCAGCAGTGAAGACGTCGGGGGGATTACAGAGACCCAGTACTTC | CASSEDVGGITETQYF
TRBJ2-4 | NA | TRBV12-3/TRBV12-4 | NA | TGTGCCAGCAGCGAGGCCAAACTCTTAGCCAAAAACATTCAGTACTTC | CASSEAKLLAKNIQYF
TRBJ2-1 | NA | TRBV15 | NA | TGTGCCACCAGCAGAGAACACCGGGGCTACAATGAGCAGTTCTTC | CATSREHRGYNEQFF
TRBJ1-2 | TRBD1 | TRBV7-2 | NA | TGTGCCAGCAGCGCCGAGCCTACAGGGGACTATGGCTACACCTTC | CASSAEPTGDYGYTF
TRBJ2-7 | NA | TRBV7-9 | NA | TGTGCCAGCAGCTTAACTCTAGCGCCTAGGGAGCAGTACTTC | CASSLTLAPREQYF
TRBJ2-1 | NA | TRBV18 | NA | TGTGCCAGCTCCGACACCTACAATGAGCAGTTCTTC | CASSDTYNEQFF
TRBJ2-3 | NA | TRBV6-5 | few | TGTGCCAGCAGTTTTTTCGGGGGCGCAGATACGCAGTATTTT | CASSFFGGADTQYF
TRBJ2-1 | NA | TRBV5-1 | few | TGCGCCAGCAGCTACCTATCCAATGAGCAGTTCTTC | CASSYLSNEQFF
TRBJ2-3 | NA | TRBV3-1 | few | TGTGCCAGCAGCCCTCAGCGGATGACAGATACGCAGTATTTT | CASSPQRMTDTQYF
TRBJ1-5 | NA | TRBV6-1 | NA | TGTGCCAGCAGTGAAGCAAGAAATCAGCCCCAGCATTTT | CASSEARNQPQHF
TRBJ1-6 | NA | TRBV15 | NA | TGTGCCACCTCTCCCCAGGGGAGGGATTCACCCCTCCACTTT | CATSPQGRDSPLHF
TRBJ1-5 | NA | TRBV24-1 | many | TGTGCCACCAGTGACCGAACGGTACAGCCCCAGCATTTT | CATSDRTVQPQHF
TRBJ2-4 | NA | TRBV11-2 | few | TGTGCCAGCAGCTCTTTGACTAGTATGGCCAAAAACATTCAGTACTTC | CASSSLTSMAKNIQYF
TRBJ2-6 | NA | TRBV6-4 | NA | TGTGCCTGCAGTGATTCCGGGGTCAACGTCCTGACTTTC | CACSDSGVNVLTF
TRBJ1-5 | NA | TRBV12-3/TRBV12-4 | few | TGTGCCAGCAGTCCTTTTGGGCAATCGGGCAATCAGCCCCAGCATTTT | CASSPFGQSGNQPQHF
TRBJ1-1 | NA | TRBV13 | few | TGTGCCAGCAGCTTTAGGTCCCCTTACAGGGAGAACACTGAAGCTTTCTTT | CASSFRSPYRENTEAFF
TRBJ2-3 | TRBD2 | TRBV20-1 | NA | TGCAGTGCTAGCACACGGACTAGCGGGCCATATACGCAGTATTTT | CSASTRTSGPYTQYF
TRBJ2-1 | NA | TRBV9 | NA | TGTGCCAGCAGCGGTCGGGACACCTACGAGCAGTTCTTC | CASSGRDTYEQFF
TRBJ2-5 | TRBD2 | TRBV29-1 | NA | TGCAGCTTTGGGCGGACTAGCGGGGGAGGAGAGACCCAGTACTTC | CSFGRTSGGGETQYF
TRBJ2-5 | TRBD2 | TRBV18 | few | TGTGCCAGCTCACGGGACTATCTCTCGGGGGAGACCCAGTACTTC | CASSRDYLSGETQYF
TRBJ2-7 | TRBD2 | TRBV20-1 | few | TGCAGTGCCGAGGGACTAGCGGGGTACTACGAGCAGTACTTC | CSAEGLAGYYEQYF
TRBJ1-1 | NA | TRBV3-1 | NA | TGTGCCAGCAGCCAGGGACTTGGGCAGGGAGGGACTGAAGCTTTCTTT | CASSQGLGQGGTEAFF
TRBJ2-5 | NA | TRBV2 | few | TGTGCCAGCACTCTAGCTAGAGAGACCCAGTACTTC | CASTLARETQYF
TRBJ2-5 | TRBD2 | TRBV20-1 | NA | TGCAGTGCTAGCCAGTACGGGGGGGCGGAGACCCAGTACTTC | CSASQYGGAETQYF
TRBJ2-1 | NA | TRBV7-8 | few | TGTGCCAGCAGCTTAGGGGGGGTCGGCGGCAATGAGCAGTTCTTC | CASSLGGVGGNEQFF
TRBJ1-2 | NA | TRBV5-1 | many | TGCGCCAGCAGCACGTCGAACTATGGCTACACCTTC | CASSTSNYGYTF
TRBJ2-3 | NA | TRBV18 | NA | TGTGCCAGCTCATCCACCAGACAGAGTAGCACAGATACGCAGTATTTT | CASSSTRQSSTDTQYF
TRBJ1-6 | NA | TRBV5-1 | few | TGCGCCAGCAGCCTTGGAGTGGGTGCAGAGTCACCCCTCCACTTT | CASSLGVGAESPLHF
TRBJ2-1 | TRBD1 | TRBV24-1 | NA | TGTGCCACCAGTGCAGGGGGCTGGGGTGAGCAGTTCTTC | CATSAGGWGEQFF
TRBJ2-3 | NA | TRBV5-1 | NA | TGCGCCAGCAGCACCCTCAATAGTCACACAGATACGCAGTATTTT | CASSTLNSHTDTQYF
TRBJ1-1 | TRBD1 | TRBV6-5 | few | TGTGCCAGCAGAACAGGGGGAGGGGTGAACACTGAAGCTTTCTTT | CASRTGGGVNTEAFF
TRBJ1-6 | TRBD1 | TRBV3-1 | NA | TGTGCCAGCAGCCACTACGGACAGGCTAATTCACCCCTCCACTTT | CASSHYGQANSPLHF
TRBJ2-3 | NA | TRBV20-1 | many | TGCAGTGCTACGAGGGGGGCCCTCACAGATACGCAGTATTTT | CSATRGALTDTQYF
TRBJ1-5 | NA | TRBV10-2 | few | TGCGCCAGCAGTCCTGAGGGGAGAAAGGATCAGCCCCAGCATTTT | CASSPEGRKDQPQHF
TRBJ2-7 | NA | TRBV12-3/TRBV12-4 | NA | TGTGCCAGCAGCCAGGGACTTCGGACGGAGATAACCTACGAGCAGTACTTC | CASSQGLRTEITYEQYF
TRBJ1-6 | NA | TRBV20-1 | few | TGCAGTGCTAGAGATCTACGGGGGGAGACGAGACAGGTCTATAATTCACCCCTCCACTTT | CSARDLRGETRQVYNSPLHF
TRBJ2-7 | NA | TRBV20-1 | few | TGCAGTGCTAGACTAAGCTCCTACGAGCAGTACTTC | CSARLSSYEQYF
TRBJ1-5 | NA | TRBV5-6 | NA | TGTGCCAGCAGCTTGGGCGACGTGGGCAATCAGCCCCAGCATTTT | CASSLGDVGNQPQHF
TRBJ2-5 | TRBD2 | TRBV6-6 | few | TGTGCCAGCAGTAATTACATACTAGCGGGGGATCAAGAGACCCAGTACTTC | CASSNYILAGDQETQYF
TRBJ1-1 | NA | TRBV4-1 | few | TGCGCCAGCACCCAAGCCACCTACCAGACGGGGGGGACTGAAGCTTTCTTT | CASTQATYQTGGTEAFF
TRBJ1-4 | NA | TRBV7-9 | NA | TGTGCCAGCAGCTACGGCCGGGGCTTCGGTGAAAAACTGTTTTTT | CASSYGRGFGEKLFF
TRBJ1-2 | NA | TRBV6-5 | NA | TGTGCCAGCAGTTACTGGGTGTCAGGGGTTCATGGCTACACCTTC | CASSYWVSGVHGYTF
TRBJ1-2 | TRBD1 | TRBV12-3/TRBV12-4 | NA | TGTGCCAGCAGTTTTACAGGGGTCCATGGCTACACCTTC | CASSFTGVHGYTF
TRBJ2-5 | NA | TRBV7-9 | NA | TGTGCCAGCAGCTTAGCGGGCGGACGGACAGCCCCGAAAACAGAGACCCAGTACTTC | CASSLAGGRTAPKTETQYF
TRBJ1-2 | NA | TRBV7-2 | few | TGTGCCAGCAGCCTCCCCCTTGGGGGGGCATCGAGCTATGGCTACACCTTC | CASSLPLGGASSYGYTF
TRBJ1-2 | TRBD1 | TRBV7-9 | NA | TGTGCCAGCAGCCAAGCACGGACAGGGAATGGCTACACCTTC | CASSQARTGNGYTF
TRBJ2-1 | TRBD2 | TRBV5-1 | NA | TGCGCCAGCAGCTTGGGGGAGGGATTCTCCTACAATGAGCAGTTCTTC | CASSLGEGFSYNEQFF
TRBJ2-1 | TRBD2 | TRBV20-1 | NA | TGCAGTGCTTGGGGGGGTGGAGAAAATGAGCAGTTCTTC | CSAWGGGENEQFF